This T cell receptor (beta chain) was identified in a study of blood T cell repertoires in COVID-19. As for the study in general: Samples representing acute and convalescent COVID-19 were sourced from the United States, Italy and Spain. PBMCs, B-cell-depleted T cells, or T cells were the source of the cDNA or gDNA that made up the material.

CDR3 size: 15 residues. Germline V lookup: CDR1 MNHEY, CDR2 SVGEGT. The germline V and J ends were trimmed by 2 bases and 5 bases, with 15 bases remaining between them. This clone is a singleton in its sample. The Seattle site enrolled patients during active infection and followed them longitudinally. In the original processing: Estimation of nucleated cell counts was performed using reference gene primer amplification. Libraries were prepared by immunoSEQ multiplex PCR; TCRdb keeps only in-frame clonotypes and omits some of them. That table gives V, J and clone size, and the DNA gave D and trimming. The repertoire has more than 150,000 clones, 81% of them found once; the top ten carry 12%.

The clonotype originates from a woman older than 75 with COVID-19, enrolled during active disease. The V call is TRBV6-2 or TRBV6-3, the J call TRBJ1-2; D remains unclear. Specimen: peripheral blood. The DNA of the CDR3 is TGTGCCAGCAGTTACAGAGGGTCAGGAGTATATGGCTACACCTTC. Translation: CASSYRGSGVYGYTF.